These T cell receptor beta chains were read from a single sample in a study of T cell responses to AZD1222 COVID-19 vaccine. Profiled with immunoSEQ multiplex PCR; TCRdb holds only in-frame clones, not every one. The table includes some 160,000 clones, roughly 92% detected once. Sequencing used peripheral blood, obtained on day 0 of AZD1222 vaccination. All receptors come from an adult in good health. Each CDR3 is given with its conserved first and last residue. The D gene is left open where the match is weak. Clone size is not always given. Where it is, it says once, few, many or a class for expanded clones.

J gene	V gene	D gene	clone size	CDR3 protein	CDR3 DNA
TRBJ2-7	TRBV5-8	-	-	CASSLRPGSYEQYF	TGTGCCAGCAGCTTACGGCCCGGGTCCTACGAGCAGTACTTC
TRBJ1-3	TRBV7-9	-	few	CASSFDGGNTIYF	TGTGCCAGCAGCTTCGACGGGGGAAACACCATATATTTT
TRBJ1-1	TRBV3-1/TRBV3-2	TRBD1	-	CASSRWTGANTEAFF	TGTGCCAGCAGCCGTTGGACAGGGGCGAACACTGAAGCTTTCTTT
TRBJ2-7	TRBV10-3	-	-	CAISEGQAWGEQYF	TGTGCCATCAGTGAAGGTCAGGCCTGGGGGGAGCAGTACTTC
TRBJ1-5	TRBV5-8	TRBD1	-	CASSRYRGQQPQHF	TGTGCCAGCAGCCGATACAGGGGGCAACAGCCCCAGCATTTT
TRBJ2-5	TRBV30	TRBD1	-	CAWTGQGTETQYF	TGTGCCTGGACGGGACAGGGAACAGAGACCCAGTACTTC
TRBJ2-2	TRBV6-5	-	-	CASSYSGLPTGELFF	TGTGCCAGCAGTTACTCGGGACTGCCCACCGGGGAGCTGTTTTTT
TRBJ1-5	TRBV27	-	-	CASSLGGSNQPQHF	TGTGCCAGCAGTTTGGGTGGAAGCAATCAGCCCCAGCATTTT
TRBJ1-5	TRBV5-8	-	-	CASSFQRNQPQHF	TGTGCCAGCAGCTTCCAGCGAAATCAGCCCCAGCATTTT
TRBJ2-4	TRBV6-5	-	-	CASSAGAKNIQYF	TGTGCCAGCTCTGCTGGGGCCAAAAACATTCAGTACTTC
TRBJ1-6	TRBV27	-	-	CASSSTRGTYNSPLHF	TGTGCCAGCAGTTCCACCAGGGGTACCTATAATTCACCCCTCCACTTT
TRBJ2-7	TRBV10-3	-	once	CAISEIEAYEQYF	TGTGCCATCAGTGAAATAGAAGCCTACGAGCAGTACTTC
TRBJ2-6	TRBV15	-	-	CATSAPSYSGANVLTF	TGTGCCACCAGCGCCCCGTCTTACTCTGGGGCCAACGTCCTGACTTTC
TRBJ1-1	TRBV2	-	-	CASSGGGLGTEAFF	TGTGCCAGCAGTGGGGGGGGATTAGGCACTGAAGCTTTCTTT
TRBJ1-2	TRBV4-2	-	-	CASSHPAPTENYGYTF	TGTGCCAGCAGCCACCCGGCTCCAACAGAAAACTATGGCTACACCTTC
TRBJ2-2	TRBV9	-	-	CASSPGLYSANTGELFF	TGTGCCAGCAGCCCCGGACTCTACAGCGCGAACACCGGGGAGCTGTTTTTT
TRBJ2-1	TRBV7-9	TRBD1	-	CATETRGRDEQFF	TGTGCCACCGAGACCAGGGGGCGGGATGAGCAGTTCTTC
TRBJ1-1	TRBV28	-	-	CASILSGARGTEAFF	TGTGCCAGCATTCTTTCGGGGGCCAGGGGCACTGAAGCTTTCTTT
TRBJ2-2	TRBV6-6	-	-	CASSYSFGGLAGELFF	TGTGCCAGCAGTTACTCTTTTGGGGGCTTGGCCGGGGAGCTGTTTTTT
TRBJ2-1	TRBV30	TRBD2	-	CAWTKTGGGPHEQFF	TGTGCCTGGACTAAAACGGGAGGGGGGCCCCATGAGCAGTTCTTC
TRBJ1-1	TRBV5-1	-	once	CASSQGLGGEAFF	TGCGCCAGCAGCCAAGGGCTGGGGGGTGAAGCTTTCTTT
TRBJ1-4	TRBV6-1	-	-	CASSEALLGVNEKLFF	TGTGCCAGCAGTGAAGCGCTTCTGGGCGTTAATGAAAAACTGTTTTTT
TRBJ2-3	TRBV30	-	-	CAWSLRLSTDTQYF	TGTGCCTGGAGTCTTAGACTAAGCACAGATACGCAGTATTTT
TRBJ2-3	TRBV12-5	TRBD2	-	CASGPLAGVADTQYF	TGTGCTAGTGGTCCTCTAGCGGGGGTGGCAGATACGCAGTATTTT
TRBJ2-1	TRBV19	-	-	CASTNTGENYNEQFF	TGTGCCAGTACCAATACGGGGGAGAACTACAATGAGCAGTTCTTC
TRBJ2-7	TRBV3-1/TRBV3-2	-	-	CASSRTDYEQYF	TGTGCCAGCAGCCGGACCGACTACGAGCAGTACTTC
TRBJ1-3	TRBV18	TRBD1	once	CASSPQGDGNTIYF	TGTGCCAGCTCACCCCAGGGGGATGGAAACACCATATATTTT
TRBJ1-6	TRBV19	-	-	CASSKQYNSPLHF	TGTGCCAGTAGTAAGCAGTATAATTCACCCCTCCACTTT
TRBJ1-1	TRBV24-1	-	-	CATSDFLRGMDGSDTEAFF	TGTGCCACCAGTGATTTCCTCCGTGGCATGGACGGGTCCGACACTGAAGCTTTCTTT
TRBJ2-7	TRBV4-1	-	-	CASSHVNTPYEQYF	TGCGCCAGCAGCCATGTGAATACGCCCTACGAGCAGTACTTC
TRBJ2-7	TRBV14	-	-	CASSPRQNTYEQYF	TGTGCCAGCAGCCCCCGACAGAACACCTACGAGCAGTACTTC
TRBJ2-1	TRBV27	-	few	CASSSDPTWNNEQFF	TGTGCCAGCAGTTCAGACCCGACATGGAACAATGAGCAGTTCTTC
TRBJ1-2	TRBV4-2	TRBD1	-	CASSQETGGIYGYTF	TGTGCCAGCAGCCAAGAGACAGGGGGGATCTATGGCTACACCTTC
TRBJ1-2	TRBV19	-	-	CASSIPSTALGGNGYTF	TGTGCCAGTAGTATCCCCTCTACAGCGCTGGGAGGAAATGGCTACACCTTC
TRBJ1-1	TRBV7-2	TRBD1	once	CASSLWTGRADTEAFF	TGTGCCAGCAGCTTATGGACAGGGCGGGCAGACACTGAAGCTTTCTTT
TRBJ1-2	TRBV18	-	-	CASSPYVEREPYGYTF	TGTGCCAGCTCCCCCTACGTGGAACGGGAGCCCTATGGCTACACCTTC
TRBJ1-2	TRBV30	-	-	CAWSVLMGSRVGYTF	TGTGCCTGGAGTGTTTTAATGGGCAGCCGGGTTGGCTACACCTTC
TRBJ1-3	TRBV11-2	-	-	CASSSTGSSGNTIYF	TGTGCCAGCAGCTCGACAGGATCCTCTGGAAACACCATATATTTT
TRBJ2-3	TRBV12-5	-	-	CASGLVPGQNTDTQYF	TGTGCTAGTGGTTTGGTACCCGGACAGAACACAGATACGCAGTATTTT
TRBJ1-2	TRBV6-6	-	-	CASFGYRVGGYTF	TGTGCCAGCTTCGGGTACAGGGTAGGGGGCTACACCTTC
TRBJ1-1	TRBV7-3	-	-	CASSLGQLGEAFF	TGTGCCAGCAGCTTAGGACAGTTGGGTGAAGCTTTCTTT
TRBJ1-3	TRBV6-1	-	-	CASSELSGNTIYF	TGTGCCAGCAGTGAACTTTCAGGAAACACCATATATTTT
TRBJ1-6	TRBV21-1	-	-	CASSKGRTVCTRNISPLHF	TGTGCCAGCAGCAAAGGAAGGACAGTCTGCACTCGGAATATTTCACCCCTCCACTTT
TRBJ1-2	TRBV7-2	TRBD1	-	CATHLDRGVNGYTF	TGTGCCACCCACTTAGACAGGGGGGTTAATGGCTACACCTTC
TRBJ1-2	TRBV7-3	TRBD1	-	CASSLTGTAAYGYTF	TGTGCCAGCAGCTTAACAGGGACAGCGGCCTATGGCTACACCTTC
TRBJ2-5	TRBV10-3	-	-	CAISPSGGAQETQYF	TGTGCCATCAGCCCGTCTGGGGGGGCTCAAGAGACCCAGTACTTC
TRBJ2-5	TRBV18	-	-	CASSLHQETQYF	TGTGCCAGCTCACTACACCAAGAGACCCAGTACTTC
TRBJ1-4	TRBV6-5	-	once	CATSGARSTNEKLFF	TGTGCCACCTCGGGGGCGAGATCAACTAATGAAAAACTGTTTTTT
TRBJ2-7	TRBV27	-	-	CASSLAIGASYEQYF	TGTGCCAGCAGTTTAGCCATCGGTGCCTCCTACGAGCAGTACTTC
TRBJ1-2	TRBV7-2	-	-	CASSGQLLYGYTF	TGTGCCAGCAGCGGACAACTCCTCTATGGCTACACCTTC
TRBJ2-7	TRBV6-1	-	-	CASSEGGRGYEQYF	TGTGCCAGCAGTGAGGGGGGCAGGGGATACGAGCAGTACTTC
TRBJ2-1	TRBV20-1	TRBD2	once	CSASALRGGGNEQFF	TGCAGTGCTAGTGCTTTACGGGGGGGAGGCAATGAGCAGTTCTTC
TRBJ2-5	TRBV7-2	TRBD2	-	CASSLSIASGTETQYF	TGTGCCAGCAGCTTATCTATCGCTAGCGGGACCGAGACCCAGTACTTC
TRBJ1-1	TRBV18	TRBD1	-	CASSPLGQSMNTEAFF	TGTGCCAGCTCACCACTGGGACAGAGTATGAACACTGAAGCTTTCTTT
TRBJ1-5	TRBV5-6	-	-	CASSLGYNQPQHF	TGTGCCAGCAGCTTGGGCTATAATCAGCCCCAGCATTTT
TRBJ2-1	TRBV15	TRBD1	-	CATSRMRPLGQGDGNEQFF	TGTGCCACCAGCAGAATGAGACCCCTTGGACAGGGGGACGGGAATGAGCAGTTCTTC
TRBJ2-2	TRBV7-3	TRBD2	few	CASSPTSGSGTGELFF	TGTGCCAGCAGCCCAACTAGCGGGAGTGGAACCGGGGAGCTGTTTTTT